The T cell receptor beta chain described here comes from a study of response to subunit inactivated influenza vaccine. Study-level points and caveats: New T cells are recruited in small numbers by each seasonal influenza vaccination, according to the authors' suggestion.

V lost 2 bases to trimming and J lost 7 bases, with 6 bases between them. The CDR3 is 11 amino acids. Looked up from germline, CDR1 is DFQATT and CDR2 is SNEGSKA (reference sequence). TCRdb fed the RT-PCR reads into MiXCR, producing one record per CDR3 protein. Counted here are around 710,000 distinct CDR3 sequences, about 14% occurring once; the ten biggest clones make up less than 9%. This clonotype has ten or more counts. Its antigen is not known. The chain has TRBV20-1 and TRBJ2-1; D is ambiguous. The sequence was obtained from a man in his fifties who received an inactivated influenza vaccine. Source: PBMCs from blood, taken 14 to 15 days before vaccination. The CDR3 is CSARFGNEQFF. As DNA, the CDR3 is TGCAGTGCTAGATTCGGGAATGAGCAGTTCTTC.